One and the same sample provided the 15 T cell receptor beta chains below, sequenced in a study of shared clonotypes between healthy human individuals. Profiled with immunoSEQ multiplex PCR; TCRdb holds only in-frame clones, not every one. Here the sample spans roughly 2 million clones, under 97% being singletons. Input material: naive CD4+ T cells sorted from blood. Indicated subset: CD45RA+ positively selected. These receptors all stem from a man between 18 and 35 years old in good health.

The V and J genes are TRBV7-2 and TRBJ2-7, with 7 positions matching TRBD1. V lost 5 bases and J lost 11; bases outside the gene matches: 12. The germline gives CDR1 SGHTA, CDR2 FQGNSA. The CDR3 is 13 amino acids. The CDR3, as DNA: TGTGCCAGCAGCCCTGGGACAGTCGGTGGGGAGTACTTC. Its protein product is CASSPGTVGGEYF.

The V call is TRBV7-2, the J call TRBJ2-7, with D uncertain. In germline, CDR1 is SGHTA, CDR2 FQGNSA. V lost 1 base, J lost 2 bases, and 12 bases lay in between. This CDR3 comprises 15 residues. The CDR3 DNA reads TGTGCCAGCAGCTTAGAAGCGCTTAACACCTACGAGCAGTACTTC. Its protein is CASSLEALNTYEQYF.

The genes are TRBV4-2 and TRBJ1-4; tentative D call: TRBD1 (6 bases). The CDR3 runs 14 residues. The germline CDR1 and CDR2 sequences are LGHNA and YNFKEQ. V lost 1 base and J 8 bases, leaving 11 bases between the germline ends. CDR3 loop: CASSQGGGEEKLFF. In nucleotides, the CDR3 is TGTGCCAGCAGCCAAGGAGGGGGTGAAGAAAAACTGTTTTTT.

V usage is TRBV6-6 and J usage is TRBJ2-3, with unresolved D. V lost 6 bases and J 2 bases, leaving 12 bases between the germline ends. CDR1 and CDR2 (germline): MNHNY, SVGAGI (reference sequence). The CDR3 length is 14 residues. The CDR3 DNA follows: TGTGCCAGCAGACCCCCGGTCGACACAGATACGCAGTATTTT. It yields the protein CASRPPVDTDTQYF.

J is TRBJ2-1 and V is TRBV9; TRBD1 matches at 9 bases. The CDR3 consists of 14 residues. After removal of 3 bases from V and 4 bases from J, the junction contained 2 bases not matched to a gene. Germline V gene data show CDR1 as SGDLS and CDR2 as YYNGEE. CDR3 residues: CASSEQGAYNEQFF. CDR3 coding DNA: TGTGCCAGCAGCGAACAGGGGGCATACAATGAGCAGTTCTTC.

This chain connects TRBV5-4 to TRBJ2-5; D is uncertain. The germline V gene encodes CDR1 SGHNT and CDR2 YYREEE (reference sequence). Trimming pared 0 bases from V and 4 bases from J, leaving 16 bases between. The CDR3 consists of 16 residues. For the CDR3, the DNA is TGTGCCAGCAGCTTGGCCAATGGGTTAACAGTAGAGACCCAGTACTTC. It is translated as CASSLANGLTVETQYF.

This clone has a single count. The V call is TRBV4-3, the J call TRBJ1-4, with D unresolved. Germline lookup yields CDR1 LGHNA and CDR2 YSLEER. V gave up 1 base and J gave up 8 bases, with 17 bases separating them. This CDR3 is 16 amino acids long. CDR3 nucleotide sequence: TGCGCCAGCAGCCAAGTCTTAGGGCAAGGAGGGGAAAAACTGTTTTTT. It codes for CASSQVLGQGGEKLFF.

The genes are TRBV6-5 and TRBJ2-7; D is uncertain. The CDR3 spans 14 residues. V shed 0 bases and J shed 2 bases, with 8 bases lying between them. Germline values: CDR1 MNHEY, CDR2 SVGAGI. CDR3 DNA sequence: TGTGCCAGCAGTTACTCCACAAGGACCTACGAGCAGTACTTC. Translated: CASSYSTRTYEQYF.

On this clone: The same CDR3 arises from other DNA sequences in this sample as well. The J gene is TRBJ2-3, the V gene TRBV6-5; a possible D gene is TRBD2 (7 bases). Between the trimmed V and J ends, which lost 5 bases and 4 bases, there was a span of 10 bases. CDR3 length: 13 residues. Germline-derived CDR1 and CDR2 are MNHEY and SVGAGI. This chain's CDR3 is CASSRGGPDTQYF. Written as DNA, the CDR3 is TGTGCCAGCAGTAGGGGGGGCCCAGATACGCAGTATTTT.

This chain's CDR3 is CAAAQGLSSGANVLTF. Here the CDR3 DNA reads TGTGCCGCCGCCCAGGGGCTTAGCTCTGGGGCCAACGTCCTGACTTTC. The V gene is TRBV5-5, the J gene TRBJ2-6; possibly TRBD1 for D (6 bases). Trimming took 10 bases from V and 0 from J, leaving 17 bases between them. The CDR3 has 16 residues. CDR1 is SGHKS and CDR2 is YYEKEE in the germline V gene (reference sequence). The complete variable domain, with remaining parts taken from reference TRBV5-5 and TRBJ2-6, reads DAGVTQSPTHLIKTRGQQVTLRCSPISGHKSVSWYQQVLGQGPQFIFQYYEKEERGRGNFPDRFSARQFPNYSSELNVNALLLGDSALYLCAAAQGLSSGANVLTFGAGSRLTVL.

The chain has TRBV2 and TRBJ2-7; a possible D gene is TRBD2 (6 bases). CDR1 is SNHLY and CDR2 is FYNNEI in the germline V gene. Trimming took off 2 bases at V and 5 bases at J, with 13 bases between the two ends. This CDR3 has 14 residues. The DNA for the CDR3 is TGTGCCAGCAGTGAATCCCCCGGAGGGAACGAGCAGTACTTC. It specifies CASSESPGGNEQYF.

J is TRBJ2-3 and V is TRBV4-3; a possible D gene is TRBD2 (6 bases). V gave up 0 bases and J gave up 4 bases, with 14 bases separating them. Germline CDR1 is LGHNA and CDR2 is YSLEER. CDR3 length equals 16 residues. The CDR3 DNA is TGCGCCAGCAGCCAAGATGGGACGGGAGCTTCAGATACGCAGTATTTT. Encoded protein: CASSQDGTGASDTQYF.

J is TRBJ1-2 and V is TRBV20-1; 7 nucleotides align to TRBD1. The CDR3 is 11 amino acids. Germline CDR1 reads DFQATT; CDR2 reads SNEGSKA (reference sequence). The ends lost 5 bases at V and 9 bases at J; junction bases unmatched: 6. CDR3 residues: CSAQGGTRYTF. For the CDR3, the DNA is TGCAGTGCTCAGGGGGGTACCCGCTACACCTTC.

The CDR3 reads CASGGTGGTGELFF. CDR3 in DNA: TGTGCCAGCGGTGGGACAGGGGGGACCGGGGAGCTGTTTTTT. V usage is TRBV28 and J usage is TRBJ2-2, with 11 positions matching TRBD1. V was clipped by 8 bases and J by 5 bases; unmatched bases: 4. This CDR3 has 14 residues. From germline, CDR1 is MDHEN and CDR2 SYDVKM. Drawing the rest from reference TRBV28 and TRBJ2-2, the complete variable domain is DVKVTQSSRYLVKRTGEKVFLECVQDMDHENMFWYRQDPGLGLRLIYFSYDVKMKEKGDIPEGYSVSREKKERFSLILESASTNQTSMYLCASGGTGGTGELFFGEGSRLTVL.

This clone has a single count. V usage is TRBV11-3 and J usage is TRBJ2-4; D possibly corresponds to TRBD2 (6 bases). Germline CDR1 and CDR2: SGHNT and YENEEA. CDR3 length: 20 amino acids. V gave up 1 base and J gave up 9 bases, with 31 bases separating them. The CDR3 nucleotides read TGTGCCAGCAGCTTAGCCCTCTCCTCTGGCGGTGGCCCAAACGGGGGCATTCAGTACTTC. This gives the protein CASSLALSSGGGPNGGIQYF.